The clone carrying this T cell receptor beta chain came up once. Its antigen is unidentified. Germline V gene data show CDR1 as LGHDT and CDR2 as YNNKEL (reference sequence). CDR3 length: 14 residues. V shed 4 bases, J shed 4 bases, and the junction held 6 bases outside the gene matches. The treatment here: around 19 received Ad26.COV2.S at low or high dose, single or two shots; a few received placebo; per-sample allocation not given. Sampling happened 63 days after the first vaccine or placebo injection. Within Boston, the person who donated was an adult of 18-55 years. Immunization relied on an Ad26 vector, which expressed Wuhan-strain SARS-CoV-2 spike. Clones were read by immunoSEQ multiplex PCR, and TCRdb kept only the in-frame ones, dropping some. The sample carries about 320,000 clones, about 85% recorded once. The data stem from a study of Ad26.COV2.S vaccination and SARS-CoV-2 variants. General study points: Compared with placebo recipients, vaccine recipients had higher spike-specific TCR breadth.

The clonotype comes from a person between 18 and 59 years old who received the Ad26.COV2.S COVID-19 vaccine or a placebo. The chain carries TRBV3-1 (or the pseudogene TRBV3-2) and TRBJ1-1; 7 nucleotides align to TRBD1. The sample here was peripheral blood, taken in a trial of Ad26.COV2.S vaccine versus placebo. CDR3 coding DNA: TGTGCCAGCAGCCCGCCGACAGGGTTCACTGAAGCTTTCTTT. The encoded protein is CASSPPTGFTEAFF.